This TCR beta chain was found in a study of cytomegalovirus exposure and HLA in healthy donors. The count of this clone is one. TCRdb's copy holds only in-frame clones and misses some; the assay was immunoSEQ multiplex PCR. The sample consists of over 250,000 clones, about nine tenths of them appearing once. Trimming took 1 base from V and 1 from J, leaving 8 bases between them. Germline values: CDR1 SGHVS, CDR2 FNYEAQ. CDR3 length equals 14 residues. Sequenced input: PBMCs. The chain combines TRBV7-6 with TRBJ2-7; TRBD2 is a possible D gene (6 bases). This clonotype was sampled from a woman in her 30s in good health and CMV-seropositive. The CDR3 loop is CASSLGEASYEQYF. The CDR3 DNA sequence: TGTGCCAGCAGCTTAGGGGAGGCGTCCTACGAGCAGTACTTC.